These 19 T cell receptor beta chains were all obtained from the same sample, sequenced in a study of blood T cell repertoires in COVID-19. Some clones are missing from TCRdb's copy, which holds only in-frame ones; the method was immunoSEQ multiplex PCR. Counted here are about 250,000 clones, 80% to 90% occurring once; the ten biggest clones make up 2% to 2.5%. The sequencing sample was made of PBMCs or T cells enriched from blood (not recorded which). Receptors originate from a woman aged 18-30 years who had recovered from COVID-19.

The CDR3 coding sequence is TGTGCCAGCAGTTACACCCAGCGGGGCACAGATACGCAGTATTTT. This translates into CASSYTQRGTDTQYF. The chain links TRBV6-5 to TRBJ2-3, with D perhaps TRBD2 (6 bases). The CDR3 is 15 amino acids. CDR1 and CDR2 from the germline V gene are MNHEY and SVGAGI. Trimming took 2 bases from V and 1 from J, leaving 10 bases between them.

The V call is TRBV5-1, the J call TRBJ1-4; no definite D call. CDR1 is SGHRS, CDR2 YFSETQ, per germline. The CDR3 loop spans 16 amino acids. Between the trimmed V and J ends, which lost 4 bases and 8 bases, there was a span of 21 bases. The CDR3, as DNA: TGCGCCAGCAGCACCGAGGGCGAGATCAGAAGGGAAAAACTGTTTTTT. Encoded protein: CASSTEGEIRREKLFF. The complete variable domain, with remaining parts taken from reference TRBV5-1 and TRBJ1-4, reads KAGVTQTPRYLIKTRGQQVTLSCSPISGHRSVSWYQQTPGQGLQFLFEYFSETQRNKGNFPGRFSGRQFSNSRSEMNVSTLELGDSALYLCASSTEGEIRREKLFFGSGTQLSVL.

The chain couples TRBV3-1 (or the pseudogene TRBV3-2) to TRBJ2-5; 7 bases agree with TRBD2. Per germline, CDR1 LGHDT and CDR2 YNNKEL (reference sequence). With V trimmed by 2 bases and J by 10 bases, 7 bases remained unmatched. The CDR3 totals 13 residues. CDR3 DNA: TGTGCCAGCAGCCAACGGGGGGAGCGGAACCAGTACTTC. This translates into CASSQRGERNQYF.

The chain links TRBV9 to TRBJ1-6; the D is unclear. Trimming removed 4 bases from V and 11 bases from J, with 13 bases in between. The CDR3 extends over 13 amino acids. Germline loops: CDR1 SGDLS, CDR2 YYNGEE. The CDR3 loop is CASSSNDKAPLHF. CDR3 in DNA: TGTGCCAGCAGCTCTAACGACAAGGCACCCCTCCACTTT.

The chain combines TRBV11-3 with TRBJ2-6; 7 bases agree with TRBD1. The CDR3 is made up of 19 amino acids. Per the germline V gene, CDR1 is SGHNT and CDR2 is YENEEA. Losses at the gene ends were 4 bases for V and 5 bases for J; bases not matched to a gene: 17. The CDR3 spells CASSYRHRDSVLWANVLTF. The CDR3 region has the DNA TGTGCCAGCAGCTATCGACACCGGGACAGCGTGCTCTGGGCCAACGTCCTGACTTTC.

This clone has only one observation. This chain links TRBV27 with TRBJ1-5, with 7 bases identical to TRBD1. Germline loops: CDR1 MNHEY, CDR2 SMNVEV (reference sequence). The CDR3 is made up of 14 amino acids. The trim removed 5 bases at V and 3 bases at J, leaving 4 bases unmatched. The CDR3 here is CASSLGQFNQPQHF. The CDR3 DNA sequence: TGTGCCAGCAGTCTGGGACAGTTCAATCAGCCCCAGCATTTT.

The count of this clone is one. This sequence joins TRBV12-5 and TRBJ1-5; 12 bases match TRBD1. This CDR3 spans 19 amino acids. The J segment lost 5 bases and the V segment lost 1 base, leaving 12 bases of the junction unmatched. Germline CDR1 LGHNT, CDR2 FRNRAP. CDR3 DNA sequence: TGTGCTAGTGGTTTGGGGCCGGGACAGGGGGCAGGGCTTCATCAGCCCCAGCATTTT. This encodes CASGLGPGQGAGLHQPQHF.

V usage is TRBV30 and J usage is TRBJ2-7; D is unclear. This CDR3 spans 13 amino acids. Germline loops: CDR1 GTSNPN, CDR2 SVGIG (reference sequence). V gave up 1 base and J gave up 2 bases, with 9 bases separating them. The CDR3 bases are TGTGCCTGGAGTGGCACGGTGACCTACGAGCAGTACTTC. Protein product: CAWSGTVTYEQYF.

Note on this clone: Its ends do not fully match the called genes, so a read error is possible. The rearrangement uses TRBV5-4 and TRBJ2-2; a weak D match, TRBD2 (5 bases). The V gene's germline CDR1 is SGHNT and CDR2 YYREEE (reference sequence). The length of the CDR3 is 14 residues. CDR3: CASSLGVPSGELFF. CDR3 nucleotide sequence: TGTGCCAGCAGTTTGGGAGTTCCGTCCGGGGAGCTGTTTTTT.

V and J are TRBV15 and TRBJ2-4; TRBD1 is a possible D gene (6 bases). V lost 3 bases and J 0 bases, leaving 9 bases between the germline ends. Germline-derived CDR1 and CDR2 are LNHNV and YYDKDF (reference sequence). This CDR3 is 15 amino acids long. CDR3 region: CATSRDSLAKNIQYF. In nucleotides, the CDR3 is TGTGCCACCAGCAGGGACAGCTTAGCCAAAAACATTCAGTACTTC.

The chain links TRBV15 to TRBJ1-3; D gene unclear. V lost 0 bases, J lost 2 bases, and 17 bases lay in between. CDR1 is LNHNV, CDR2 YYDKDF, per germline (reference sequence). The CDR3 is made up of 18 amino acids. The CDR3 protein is CATSRDLRPGRTGNTIYF. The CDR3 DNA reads TGTGCCACCAGCAGAGATCTCCGGCCAGGAAGGACTGGAAACACCATATATTTT.

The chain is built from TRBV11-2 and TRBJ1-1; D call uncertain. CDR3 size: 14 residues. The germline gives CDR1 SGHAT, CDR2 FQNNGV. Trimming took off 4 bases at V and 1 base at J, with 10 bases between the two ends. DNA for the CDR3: TGTGCCAGCAGCTCAAATTCGGGGAACACTGAAGCTTTCTTT. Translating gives CASSSNSGNTEAFF.

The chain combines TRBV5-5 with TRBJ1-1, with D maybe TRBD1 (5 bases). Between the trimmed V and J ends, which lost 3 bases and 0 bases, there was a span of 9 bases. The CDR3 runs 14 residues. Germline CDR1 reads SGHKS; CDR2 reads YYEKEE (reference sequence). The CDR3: CASSSRGMNTEAFF. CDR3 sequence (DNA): TGTGCCAGCAGCTCACGGGGGATGAACACTGAAGCTTTCTTT.

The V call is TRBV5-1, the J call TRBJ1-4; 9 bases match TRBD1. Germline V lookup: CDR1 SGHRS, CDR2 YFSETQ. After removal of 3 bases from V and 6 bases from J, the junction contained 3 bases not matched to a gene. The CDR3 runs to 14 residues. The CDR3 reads CASSSRQGDEKLFF. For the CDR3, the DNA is TGCGCCAGCAGCTCCCGACAGGGGGATGAAAAACTGTTTTTT.

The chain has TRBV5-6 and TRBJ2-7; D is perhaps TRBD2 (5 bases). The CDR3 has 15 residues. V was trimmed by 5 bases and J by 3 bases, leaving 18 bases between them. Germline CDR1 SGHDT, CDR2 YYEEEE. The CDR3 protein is CASSYRAVGLYEQYF. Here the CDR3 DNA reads TGTGCCAGCAGTTACCGGGCAGTAGGACTCTACGAGCAGTACTTC.

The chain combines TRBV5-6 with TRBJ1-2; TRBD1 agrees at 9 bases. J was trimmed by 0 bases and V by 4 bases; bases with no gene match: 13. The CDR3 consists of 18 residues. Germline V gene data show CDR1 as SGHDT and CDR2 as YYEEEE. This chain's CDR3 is CASSLGPGQGNANYGYTF. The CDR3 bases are TGTGCCAGCAGCCTAGGCCCCGGACAGGGGAACGCTAACTATGGCTACACCTTC.

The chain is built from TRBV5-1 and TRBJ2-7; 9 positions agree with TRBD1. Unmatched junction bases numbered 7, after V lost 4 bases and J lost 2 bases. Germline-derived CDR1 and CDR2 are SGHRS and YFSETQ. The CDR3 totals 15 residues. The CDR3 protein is CASSQAGTGTYEQYF. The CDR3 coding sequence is TGCGCCAGCAGCCAAGCCGGGACAGGGACCTACGAGCAGTACTTC.

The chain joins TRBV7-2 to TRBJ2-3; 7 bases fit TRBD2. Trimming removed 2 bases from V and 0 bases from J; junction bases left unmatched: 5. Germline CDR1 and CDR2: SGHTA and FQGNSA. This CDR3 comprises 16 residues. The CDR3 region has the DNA TGTGCCAGCAGCTTACTCGCGGGGGAGAGCACAGATACGCAGTATTTT. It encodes CASSLLAGESTDTQYF.

The CDR3 reads CAISGIGPVNTEAFF. For the CDR3, the DNA is TGTGCCATCAGTGGAATTGGGCCAGTGAACACTGAAGCTTTCTTT. This rearrangement joins TRBV10-3 to TRBJ1-1; D gene ambiguous. Trimming took off 4 bases at V and 0 bases at J, with 12 bases between the two ends. Germline-derived CDR1 and CDR2 are ENHRY and SYGVKD. The CDR3 is 15 residues long.